One sample yielded the 8 T cell receptor beta chains listed below, sequenced in a study of blood T cell repertoires in COVID-19. Generated by immunoSEQ multiplex PCR, the TCRdb table keeps only in-frame clones and is missing some. The top ten clones hold approximately 8% of a sample with hundreds of thousands of clones, approximately 86% of them seen once. Source material: PBMCs or T cells enriched from blood (not recorded which). The receptor set was obtained from a woman aged 55-75 years who had recovered from COVID-19.

The chain links TRBV5-1 to TRBJ2-1; 9 nucleotides agree with TRBD2. The CDR3 contains 15 residues. Germline V gene sequence: CDR1 SGHRS, CDR2 YFSETQ. The V segment lost 5 bases and the J segment 4 bases; nucleotides outside the gene matches: 7. The CDR3 DNA sequence: TGCGCCAGCAGAACTAGCGGGTTACCATACAATGAGCAGTTCTTC. Amino acid sequence: CASRTSGLPYNEQFF.

The chain is built from TRBV28 and TRBJ1-5; 7 bases fit TRBD1. The CDR3 consists of 15 residues. J gave up 0 bases and V 4 bases, and 3 bases lay outside the gene matches. Germline lookup yields CDR1 MDHEN and CDR2 SYDVKM. Here the CDR3 reads CASSSGQYSNQPQHF. The CDR3 bases are TGTGCCAGCAGTTCGGGACAGTATAGCAATCAGCCCCAGCATTTT.

The V call is TRBV24-1, the J call TRBJ2-3; D gene uncertain. The CDR3 loop spans 14 amino acids. The V end was cut by 3 bases, the J end by 5 bases, with 11 bases between. Germline-derived CDR1 and CDR2 are KGHDR and SFDVKD. CDR3 bases: TGTGCCACCAGTGATGCGAGAGGAAGAGATACGCAGTATTTT. Encoded protein: CATSDARGRDTQYF.

The V gene is TRBV9, the J gene TRBJ1-2; tentative D call: TRBD1 (6 bases). The CDR3 is made up of 15 amino acids. Germline V CDR1 and CDR2: SGDLS, YYNGEE. V lost 4 bases to trimming and J lost 1 base, with 14 bases between them. The CDR3 loop is CASSPPGQSNYGYTF. As DNA, the CDR3 is TGTGCCAGCAGCCCCCCCGGACAGAGTAACTATGGCTACACCTTC.

With regard to this clone: The sample carries other DNA sequences with the same CDR3. The genes are TRBV5-1 and TRBJ2-3, with D possibly TRBD1 on 5 matching bases. The CDR3 has 14 amino acids. CDR1 SGHRS and CDR2 YFSETQ come from the germline V gene. V was trimmed by 1 base and J by 2 bases, leaving 8 bases between them. This CDR3 reads CASSLTGYTDTQYF. The CDR3 coding sequence is TGCGCCAGCAGCTTGACAGGTTACACAGATACGCAGTATTTT.

The chain links TRBV6-2 or TRBV6-3 to TRBJ2-1; perhaps TRBD1 as D (6 bases). The V end was cut by 3 bases, the J end by 6 bases, with 12 bases between. Germline loops: CDR1 MNHEY, CDR2 SVGEGT. The CDR3 sequence is 14 residues long. The CDR3 loop reads CASSYLSGVNEQFF. The CDR3, as DNA: TGTGCCAGCAGTTATTTGTCAGGGGTCAATGAGCAGTTCTTC.

The chain carries TRBV19 and TRBJ1-6; TRBD1 aligns across 10 bases. With V trimmed by 3 bases and J by 9 bases, 8 bases remained unmatched. CDR3 length: 16 amino acids. Per germline, CDR1 LNHDA and CDR2 SQIVND (reference sequence). CDR3 residues: CASSILGTGAGSPLHF. DNA of the CDR3: TGTGCCAGTAGTATCCTCGGGACAGGGGCGGGTTCACCCCTCCACTTT. Using reference TRBV19 and TRBJ1-6 for the parts outside the CDR3, the full variable domain is DGGITQSPKYLFRKEGQNVTLSCEQNLNHDAMYWYRQDPGQGLRLIYYSQIVNDFQKGDIAEGYSVSREKKESFPLTVTSAQKNPTAFYLCASSILGTGAGSPLHFGNGTRLTVT.

CDR3 sequence (DNA): TGTGCTAGACAGGTTCAGAACACCGGGGAGCTGTTTTTT. Translated, it gives CARQVQNTGELFF. The chain recombines TRBV12-5 with TRBJ2-2, with a possible D match to TRBD1 (5 bases). The V end lost 9 bases, the J end lost 1 base, and 9 bases lay between the germline ends. Germline assignment: CDR1 LGHNT and CDR2 FRNRAP. The length of the CDR3 is 13 residues.